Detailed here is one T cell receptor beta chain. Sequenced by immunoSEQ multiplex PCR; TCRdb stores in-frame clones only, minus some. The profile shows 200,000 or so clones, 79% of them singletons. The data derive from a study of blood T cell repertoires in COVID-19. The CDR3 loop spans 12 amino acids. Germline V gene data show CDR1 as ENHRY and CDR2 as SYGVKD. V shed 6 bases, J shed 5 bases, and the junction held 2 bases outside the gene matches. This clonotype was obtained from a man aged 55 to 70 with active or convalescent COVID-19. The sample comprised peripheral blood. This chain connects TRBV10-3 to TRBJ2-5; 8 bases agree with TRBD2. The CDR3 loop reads CAISRTSETQYF. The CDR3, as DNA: TGTGCCATCAGCCGGACTAGCGAGACCCAGTACTTC.